These 13 T cell receptor beta chains were all obtained from the same sample, sequenced in a study of shared clonotypes between healthy human individuals. Sequenced by immunoSEQ multiplex PCR; TCRdb stores in-frame clones only, minus some. The sample has about 750,000 clones; approximately 92% are singletons. It was CD45RO-negative cells, positively selected for CCR7, that made up naive CD8 cells, with terminally differentiated effector memory CD45RA+ cells excluded. Sequencing used naive CD8+ T cells sorted from blood. Receptors were obtained from a man aged 30 to 39 in good health.

This sequence joins TRBV11-3 and TRBJ2-3; D perhaps matches TRBD2 (5 bases). Germline lookup yields CDR1 SGHNT and CDR2 YENEEA. The CDR3 has 13 amino acids. V shed 5 bases and J shed 3 bases, with 9 bases lying between them. The CDR3 is CASSPRDTDTQYF. The CDR3 bases are TGTGCCAGCAGCCCCCGGGATACAGATACGCAGTATTTT.

The chain is built from TRBV27 and TRBJ2-1; D perhaps matches TRBD2 (6 bases). Trimming took 0 bases from V and 3 from J, leaving 12 bases between them. The CDR3 consists of 16 residues. Germline values: CDR1 MNHEY, CDR2 SMNVEV (reference sequence). The CDR3 sequence: CASSLSSGGIYNEQFF. CDR3 bases: TGTGCCAGCAGTTTATCTAGCGGAGGAATCTACAATGAGCAGTTCTTC.

V and J are TRBV28 and TRBJ2-2, with 7 bases lining up with TRBD2. Germline V CDR1 and CDR2: MDHEN, SYDVKM. CDR3 size: 16 residues. The junction had 10 bases not matched to a gene; V was cut back by 3 bases and J by 6 bases. DNA for the CDR3: TGTGCCAGCAGTTTGGGAGGGCAGGGTTTCGCCGGGGAGCTGTTTTTT. This encodes CASSLGGQGFAGELFF.

This chain joins TRBV6-1 and TRBJ2-5; 7 nucleotides match TRBD1. The CDR3 sequence is 14 residues long. The V segment lost 6 bases and the J segment 0 bases; nucleotides outside the gene matches: 4. Germline V gene lookup returns CDR1 MNHNS and CDR2 SASEGT. The CDR3 DNA reads TGTGCCAGCAGGACAGGGAGTTACCAAGAGACCCAGTACTTC. Translation: CASRTGSYQETQYF.

This chain joins TRBV5-5 and TRBJ2-7; D possibly corresponds to TRBD1 (5 bases). The CDR3 runs to 14 residues. The germline V and J ends were trimmed by 1 base and 1 base, with 9 bases remaining between them. From germline, CDR1 is SGHKS and CDR2 YYEKEE (reference sequence). The CDR3 nucleotides read TGTGCCAGCAGCTTGCTCCAGGGATCCTACGAGCAGTACTTC. It yields the protein CASSLLQGSYEQYF.

The chain employs TRBV4-1 and TRBJ2-7; the match to TRBD2 covers 7 bases. This CDR3 comprises 16 residues. Per germline, CDR1 MGHRA and CDR2 YSYEKL. V shed 6 bases and J 0 bases; nucleotides not matched to a gene: 11. CDR3 loop: CASSPGGASGSYEQYF. In DNA form, the CDR3 reads TGCGCCAGCAGTCCCGGAGGGGCTAGCGGCTCCTACGAGCAGTACTTC.

The rearrangement links TRBV7-9 to TRBJ2-7; D is unresolved. Germline CDR1 and CDR2: SEHNR and FQNEAQ (reference sequence). V was shortened by 0 bases and J by 4 bases, with 10 bases between the two germline ends. The CDR3 is 14 residues long. CDR3 residues: CASSLAPPVYEQYF. The CDR3 DNA reads TGTGCCAGCAGCTTAGCGCCCCCAGTTTACGAGCAGTACTTC.

The chain recombines TRBV5-4 with TRBJ2-7; TRBD1 matches 9 bases. The CDR3 has 15 residues. Germline CDR1 reads SGHNT; CDR2 reads YYREEE (reference sequence). V lost 4 bases to trimming and J lost 3 bases; unmatched junction nucleotides: 8. The CDR3 nucleotides are TGTGCCAGCAGCGCACCGGGACAGGGATTCTACGAGCAGTACTTC. It yields the protein CASSAPGQGFYEQYF.

With respect to this clone: At one end, the junction sequence differs from germline, possibly due to a read error. This chain connects TRBV11-2 to TRBJ2-1, with 8 positions matching TRBD2. Germline V gene data show CDR1 as SGHAT and CDR2 as FQNNGV. The CDR3 is made up of 16 amino acids. As DNA, the CDR3 is TGTGCCAGCAGATTAGGGCAAGCGGGAGAGGGCAATGAGCAGTTCTTC. This codes for CASRLGQAGEGNEQFF.

The chain is built from TRBV27 and TRBJ2-3; the D is unclear. Germline V gene data show CDR1 as MNHEY and CDR2 as SMNVEV (reference sequence). CDR3 size: 13 residues. V was pared by 2 bases and J by 5 bases, with 8 bases between. The CDR3, as DNA: TGTGCCAGCAGTTTAGTTTGGGGAGATACGCAGTATTTT. Its translation: CASSLVWGDTQYF.

The CDR3: CASSLVGRGLDNEQFF. CDR3 sequence (DNA): TGTGCCAGCAGCCTAGTGGGCAGGGGCTTAGACAATGAGCAGTTCTTC. This chain links TRBV13 with TRBJ2-1; D may be TRBD1 (6 bases). The CDR3 length is 16 residues. Germline CDR1 and CDR2: PRHDT and FYEKMQ (reference sequence). Trimming removed 5 bases at V and 5 bases at J, with 19 bases between.

The sample holds one count of this clone. The V call is TRBV27, the J call TRBJ2-7, with 11 bases identical to TRBD2. This CDR3 comprises 14 residues. With V trimmed by 10 bases and J by 0 bases, 5 bases remained unmatched. CDR1 and CDR2 (germline): MNHEY, SMNVEV (reference sequence). CDR3 bases: TGTGCCATTGCTAGCGGGAGGTCCTCCTACGAGCAGTACTTC. This translates into CAIASGRSSYEQYF.

The chain employs TRBV5-8 and TRBJ1-2; 8 bases are shared with TRBD1. V lost 6 bases, J lost 4 bases, and 8 bases stayed unmatched. Germline lookup yields CDR1 SGHTS and CDR2 YDEGEE. The CDR3 spans 14 residues. CDR3 nucleotide sequence: TGTGCCAGCACCGCTTGGACAGGGTTCTATGGCTACACCTTC. Protein: CASTAWTGFYGYTF. Full variable domain (missing parts from reference TRBV5-8 and TRBJ1-2): EAGVTQSPTHLIKTRGQQATLRCSPISGHTSVYWYQQALGLGLQFLLWYDEGEERNRGNFPPRFSGRQFPNYSSELNVNALELEDSALYLCASTAWTGFYGYTFGSGTRLTVV.